The T cell receptor (beta chain) described here comes from a study of shared clonotypes between healthy human individuals (dated by TCRdb to 2020 to 2021). Study-level background: Three men and a couple of women, aged 18 to 49 years, made up the cohort. Per donor, leukapheresis produced somewhere between about 0.85 and 9.5 billion PBMCs. To increase sequencing depth and limit assay-specific biases, different laboratories used diverse techniques to prepare libraries and sequence TCR repertoires. For each donor, three plates each were used for CD4 naive and CD4 memory, two plates were used for CD8 naive, and one plate was used for CD8 memory. To estimate repertoire size and how much clonotypes are shared between individuals, the study performed deep sequencing of blood TCR repertoires from roughly five healthy adults. Study-wide findings and limitations: Naive subsets generally had larger estimated clonotype richness than memory subsets did. Higher generation probabilities were observed for clonotypes shared by all four sorted-subset donors than for non-shared clonotypes. Roughly 5% of naive CD4, more than 3% of naive CD8, approximately 2% of memory CD4, and roughly 0.4% of memory CD8 clonotypes were shared across a few donors. Pairwise subsampling led to the expectation that sequencing depth would affect the degree of clonotype sharing among donors. Only blood was sampled, and tissue TCR repertoires likely differ from those in blood. Rarefaction of sorted-subset datasets indicated incomplete sequencing despite the large sequencing depth. Because the study included only a small number of donors, the genetic and exposure-history diversity represented was limited.

Trimming removed 2 bases from V and 0 bases from J, leaving 13 bases between the germline ends. The germline V gene encodes CDR1 SEHNR and CDR2 FQNEAQ (reference sequence). CDR3 length: 16 amino acids, cysteine to phenylalanine. Only CDR3 DNA remains: 48 bases, in frame from the first base. CD8 naive samples were obtained by positive selection for CCR7 among CD45RO-negative cells, yielding a CD45RA+CCR7+ population from which TemRA cells were excluded. The donors were healthy, HIV-negative adults with no recently reported acute infections or vaccinations. Only Caucasian adults living in Nashville, Tennessee, USA were represented among the donors. Blood was collected by leukapheresis, and PBMCs were isolated by Ficoll-Histopaque density gradient centrifugation and then cryopreserved in liquid nitrogen vapor phase. Analytical flow cytometry was used to check the purity and quantity of every magnetically sorted T cell population. From each sorted fraction, genomic DNA was isolated and quantified by UV absorbance on a Nanodrop 2000c.

Using the deep immunoSEQ assay, TCR CDR3 regions were amplified from genomic DNA by multiplex PCR. Extracted genomic DNA from each cell subset was distributed evenly across all wells of several immunoSEQ 96-well plates, and each plate was treated as a replicate. For sorted subsets, roughly 0.2 ug genomic DNA, equal to tens of thousands of T cell genomes, was loaded into each replicate PCR. Purified libraries were measured with a Qubit 3.0 fluorometer, size-checked on a Bioanalyzer 2100, and measured again with the KAPA Library Quantification kit. Each immunoSEQ 96-well plate was sequenced on its own single-read 150-cycle Illumina NextSeq 550 flow cell. Concerning the study's data processing: Because only junctional sequences without quality scores were contained in the immunoSEQ output, filtering matching that applied to full-length reads could not be performed. Sequences were annotated with PyIR, a Python wrapper for IgBLAST v1.9, and V/J genes and CDR3 were assigned using IMGT germline references. Any read was removed if the V/J assignment was weak (E-value above 1e-6), the CDR3 was missing, or the read contained stop codons, out-of-frame junctions, or ambiguous translated residues. V3J clonotypes were defined by identical inferred V gene, J gene, and CDR3 amino acid sequence. To compute the percentage overlap between repertoires, the number of shared unique clonotypes was divided by the size of the smaller repertoire. Richness of each repertoire was evaluated using RTK rarefaction, the Chao1 estimator, and Recon v2.1 estimates of unobserved clonotypes. Generation probabilities were computed with OLGA for all TCRbeta clonotypes obtained by the gDNA method from a few donors. TCRdb took this table from immuneACCESS and kept in-frame rearrangements with V and J called. Such tables lack part of the clones; where checked against another copy, unresolved V genes explain under half of the gap, and the rest is unexplained. That table supplies the V and J calls and clone size; D and trimming were determined from the DNA. The sample table lists about 1.9 million clones, 93% of them with a count of one. The top ten constitute roughly 1.7% of the sample.

Notes on this clone: Its antigen is unknown. No per-base quality is available; no much larger clone lies one base away.

The rearranged chain carries TRBV7-9 and TRBJ1-1; no confident D gene assignment can be made. The TCR sequence derives from a man younger than 35 in good health. Some clones in this sample may be carry-over from other donors' samples. The specimen sequenced was naive CD8+ T cells from PBMCs. The meaning of the sample's cell subset or site label: CD45RA+CCR7+. The sequenced DNA is TGTGCCAGCAGCTTACCCCCAGAGGTAATGAACACTGAAGCTTTCTTT. This sequence encodes CASSLPPEVMNTEAFF.